This passage covers 28 T cell receptor beta chains from one sample sequenced in a study of CD8+ T cells in alopecia areata. RNA was extracted and reverse transcribed into cDNA as the sequencing template. The method was immunoSEQ multiplex PCR; TCRdb's version includes in-frame clones alone and lacks a portion of them. The sample has around 140,000 clones; 40% to 50% are singletons. Sequencing was performed on CD4+ T cells sorted from blood. The receptors were sampled from a human donor with alopecia areata.

On this clone: One end of the junction does not line up with germline, which may come from a read error. V gene TRBV7-9 combines with J gene TRBJ2-2; 8 bases align to TRBD2. The CDR3 is made up of 16 amino acids. The germline CDR1 and CDR2 sequences are SEHNR and FQNEAQ (reference sequence). CDR3 amino acids: CASSPHGRANSGELFF. The CDR3, as DNA: TGTGCCAGCAGCCCACACGGGAGGGCCAACAGCGGGGAGCTGTTTTTT.

This clone was seen a few times. This chain connects TRBV7-9 to TRBJ1-2, with 10 nucleotides matching TRBD1. The length of the CDR3 is 15 residues. Per germline, CDR1 SEHNR and CDR2 FQNEAQ (reference sequence). J gave up 5 bases and V 3 bases, and 6 bases lay outside the gene matches. The CDR3 reads CASSLATGGWYGYTF. In nucleotides, the CDR3 is TGTGCCAGCAGCTTGGCGACAGGGGGCTGGTATGGCTACACCTTC.

This clone was detected once. This rearrangement joins TRBV6-5 to TRBJ2-1; no firm D call. Between the trimmed V and J ends, which lost 6 bases and 5 bases, there was a span of 5 bases. This CDR3 contains 11 residues. CDR1 and CDR2 from the germline V gene are MNHEY and SVGAGI. CDR3 protein: CASSSNNEQFF. DNA of the CDR3: TGTGCCAGCAGCTCAAACAATGAGCAGTTCTTC.

The rearrangement joins TRBV6-5 to TRBJ2-4, with 7 bases identical to TRBD2. The CDR3 is 14 residues long. CDR1 MNHEY and CDR2 SVGAGI come from the germline V gene. Trimming at V came to 6 bases and at J to 1 base, leaving 3 bases not matched to a gene. The CDR3 region is CASRLGGAKNIQYF. The CDR3 coding sequence is TGTGCCAGCAGACTGGGGGGGGCCAAAAACATTCAGTACTTC.

This clone has a handful of counts. V usage is TRBV2 and J usage is TRBJ2-1, with 9 bases that match TRBD1. Germline V CDR1 and CDR2: SNHLY, FYNNEI. This CDR3 has 14 amino acids. Trimming took 7 bases from V and 8 from J; bases not matched to a gene: 9. CDR3 sequence reads: CASTRDRVVYEQFF. For the CDR3, the DNA is TGTGCCAGCACGCGGGACAGGGTTGTTTATGAGCAGTTCTTC.

The V and J genes are TRBV6-1 and TRBJ2-7; a weak D match, TRBD2 (5 bases). The CDR3 has 15 amino acids. Deletions cut 4 bases from V and 3 bases from J, with 16 bases between. CDR1 and CDR2 from the germline V gene are MNHNS and SASEGT. CDR3 in amino acids: CASSVEASGGYEQYF. The CDR3, as DNA: TGTGCCAGCAGTGTAGAGGCGAGCGGCGGCTACGAGCAGTACTTC.

The chain is built from TRBV6-1 and TRBJ2-1, with 8 bases that match TRBD2. The germline V gene encodes CDR1 MNHNS and CDR2 SASEGT. CDR3 size: 15 residues. V shed 5 bases and J 3 bases; nucleotides not matched to a gene: 6. CDR3 sequence reads: CASSRTSGDYNEQFF. Here the CDR3 DNA reads TGTGCCAGCAGTCGAACTAGCGGAGACTACAATGAGCAGTTCTTC.

The chain carries TRBV29-1 and TRBJ2-2, with D unclear. The CDR3 has 14 residues. Trimming cost V 6 bases and J 5 bases, with 16 bases left between them. Germline V gene data show CDR1 as SQVTM and CDR2 as ANQGSEA. Here the CDR3 reads CSVVADQQTGELFF. CDR3 sequence (DNA): TGCAGCGTAGTGGCAGACCAGCAAACCGGGGAGCTGTTTTTT.

This clone was detected a few times. This rearrangement joins TRBV29-1 to TRBJ2-3; 7 bases map to TRBD2. CDR3 length equals 14 residues. The J segment lost 0 bases and the V segment lost 6 bases, leaving 6 bases of the junction unmatched. Per germline, CDR1 SQVTM and CDR2 ANQGSEA. CDR3 bases: TGCAGCGTACCTAGCGGACCTAGCACAGATACGCAGTATTTT. Protein: CSVPSGPSTDTQYF.

This clone was seen only a few times. V gene TRBV10-2 combines with J gene TRBJ2-3; D uncertain. CDR1 and CDR2 from the germline V gene are WSHSY and SAAADI. With 2 bases removed from V and 1 base from J, the gap between germline ends came to 4 bases. The CDR3 contains 13 residues. In nucleotides, the CDR3 is TGCGCCAGCAGTGAGCGACGCACAGATACGCAGTATTTT. Translation gives CASSERRTDTQYF.

V is TRBV15 and J is TRBJ2-3; D gene ambiguous. Germline CDR1 and CDR2: LNHNV and YYDKDF (reference sequence). V was shortened by 1 base and J by 1 base, with 6 bases between the two germline ends. This CDR3 has 14 amino acids. The CDR3, as DNA: TGTGCCACCAGCAGAGTGGGTCGCACAGATACGCAGTATTTT. It encodes CATSRVGRTDTQYF.

The V call is TRBV2, the J call TRBJ2-3; no firm D call. CDR1 is SNHLY and CDR2 is FYNNEI in the germline V gene. This CDR3 has 12 amino acids. V lost 4 bases and J lost 1, with 3 bases in between. CDR3 nucleotides: TGTGCCAGCAGTGGGCGCACAGATACGCAGTATTTT. Amino acids: CASSGRTDTQYF.

The V gene is TRBV28, the J gene TRBJ2-5; no definite D call. Per the germline V gene, CDR1 is MDHEN and CDR2 is SYDVKM. V dropped 8 bases and J dropped 2 bases, with 6 bases sitting between them. This CDR3 spans 11 amino acids. CDR3 in amino acids: CASGWQETQYF. The DNA of the CDR3 is TGTGCCAGCGGATGGCAAGAGACCCAGTACTTC.

The chain employs TRBV5-1 and TRBJ1-1, with D uncertain. The CDR3 is 13 residues long. Germline assignment: CDR1 SGHRS and CDR2 YFSETQ. The V gene lost 1 base and the J gene lost 6 bases, with 10 bases spanning the gap. The CDR3 DNA reads as TGCGCCAGCAGCTTGATGGCCAGTTCTGAAGCTTTCTTT. Its translation: CASSLMASSEAFF.

The CDR3 here is CASNSRGGTGETQYF. The CDR3, as DNA: TGCGCCAGCAACAGTCGAGGAGGCACTGGAGAGACCCAGTACTTC. This chain links TRBV5-1 with TRBJ2-5; tentative D call: TRBD2 (5 bases). The germline V gene has CDR1 SGHRS and CDR2 YFSETQ. V shed 6 bases and J shed 4 bases, with 19 bases lying between them. The CDR3 sequence is 15 residues long.

This clone was seen more than once but under ten times. V usage is TRBV30 and J usage is TRBJ2-1; D remains unclear. The ends were cut back, 0 bases at V and 7 bases at J, with 4 bases in the middle. CDR1 is GTSNPN and CDR2 is SVGIG in the germline V gene (reference sequence). This CDR3 region has 11 residues. In DNA, the CDR3 is TGTGCCTGGAGTGTAGTAAATGAGCAGTTCTTC. Protein: CAWSVVNEQFF.

This clone has more than one count but fewer than ten. The chain has TRBV29-1 and TRBJ2-7; 9 bases are shared with TRBD1. V lost 7 bases to trimming and J lost 4 bases; unmatched junction nucleotides: 5. The CDR3 sequence is 12 residues long. From germline, CDR1 is SQVTM and CDR2 ANQGSEA. The CDR3 loop reads CSGGQGFYEQYF. CDR3 sequence (DNA): TGCAGCGGGGGACAGGGATTTTACGAGCAGTACTTC.

The chain combines TRBV29-1 with TRBJ1-1; D uncertain. V gave up 7 bases and J gave up 0 bases, with 15 bases separating them. Germline CDR1 and CDR2: SQVTM and ANQGSEA. The CDR3 consists of 14 residues. CDR3 amino acids: CSACKSLMNTEAFF. CDR3 sequence (DNA): TGCAGCGCCTGCAAAAGTCTCATGAACACTGAAGCTTTCTTT.

The CDR3 loop is CASTGTPATSGATRFF. In nucleotides, the CDR3 is TGCGCCAGCACCGGGACACCCGCGACTAGCGGGGCTACCCGGTTCTTC. V is TRBV5-1 and J is TRBJ2-1; 11 positions agree with TRBD2. CDR3 size: 16 residues. CDR1 SGHRS and CDR2 YFSETQ come from the germline V gene. The V segment lost 6 bases and the J segment 15 bases; nucleotides outside the gene matches: 20.

The chain uses TRBV29-1 and TRBJ1-2; D is perhaps TRBD1 (6 bases). With 5 bases removed from V and 10 bases from J, the gap between germline ends came to 14 bases. Per germline, CDR1 SQVTM and CDR2 ANQGSEA. CDR3 length equals 11 residues. CDR3 residues: CSVRSGDVYTF. In DNA, the CDR3 is TGCAGCGTTCGCTCAGGGGACGTCTACACCTTC.

This clone has a handful of counts. The chain couples TRBV30 to TRBJ1-1; possibly TRBD1 for D (5 bases). There are 14 residues in the CDR3. V was shortened by 3 bases and J by 2 bases, with 13 bases between the two germline ends. Germline V gene data show CDR1 as GTSNPN and CDR2 as SVGIG (reference sequence). CDR3 protein: CAWSSGRPNTEAFF. CDR3 sequence (DNA): TGTGCCTGGAGCTCGGGACGGCCAAACACTGAAGCTTTCTTT.

The V gene is TRBV29-1, the J gene TRBJ1-1; D remains ambiguous. Germline V gene sequence: CDR1 SQVTM, CDR2 ANQGSEA. The CDR3 is 10 residues long. Trimming took 6 bases from V and 5 from J, leaving 7 bases between them. DNA for the CDR3: TGCAGCGTCCAGGTAACTGAAGCTTTCTTT. Translated: CSVQVTEAFF. The full variable domain, rest sourced from reference TRBV29-1 and TRBJ1-1, is SAVISQKPSRDICQRGTSLTIQCQVDSQVTMMFWYRQQPGQSLTLIATANQGSEATYESGFVIDKFPISRPNLTFSTLTVSNMSPEDSSIYLCSVQVTEAFFGQGTRLTVV.

The chain recombines TRBV28 with TRBJ2-7, with D uncertain. Trimming removed 1 base at V and 0 bases at J, with 10 bases between. Germline CDR1 and CDR2: MDHEN and SYDVKM. This CDR3 has 15 amino acids. The CDR3 loop reads CASSLSPGGSYEQYF. CDR3 nucleotides: TGTGCCAGCAGTTTATCCCCCGGTGGCTCCTACGAGCAGTACTTC.

DNA for the CDR3: TGCAGCGTTACGAAATCCGGGACTAGCCTGGAGACCCAGTACTTC. Its protein product is CSVTKSGTSLETQYF. V usage is TRBV29-1 and J usage is TRBJ2-5, with TRBD2 matching over 9 bases. J lost 5 bases, V lost 5 bases, and 12 bases had no gene match. This CDR3 contains 15 residues. The germline gives CDR1 SQVTM, CDR2 ANQGSEA.

The chain employs TRBV5-1 and TRBJ2-5; 8 bases fit TRBD2. The CDR3 runs to 16 residues. CDR1 SGHRS and CDR2 YFSETQ come from the germline V gene. Trimming took 1 base from V and 5 from J; bases not matched to a gene: 10. The CDR3 protein is CASSLNAGTRTETQYF. For the CDR3, the DNA is TGCGCCAGCAGCTTGAACGCCGGGACTAGAACGGAGACCCAGTACTTC.

The rearrangement uses TRBV5-1 and TRBJ2-2; TRBD2 aligns across 11 bases. CDR3 length equals 17 residues. The V and J ends lost 4 bases and 1 base, in that order; junction bases with no gene match: 6. Looked up from germline, CDR1 is SGHRS and CDR2 is YFSETQ. This CDR3 reads CASSAGTSGKNTGELFF. In nucleotides, the CDR3 is TGCGCCAGCAGCGCCGGGACTAGCGGAAAGAACACCGGGGAGCTGTTTTTT.

This clone was observed a few times. The rearrangement uses TRBV29-1 and TRBJ2-1; D gene unclear. Germline CDR1 is SQVTM and CDR2 is ANQGSEA. With 4 bases removed from V and 5 bases from J, the gap between germline ends came to 15 bases. This CDR3 is 14 amino acids long. CDR3 DNA: TGCAGCGTTGGTCTGCTGGTGCCTAACAATGAGCAGTTCTTC. Translating it yields CSVGLLVPNNEQFF.

This clone was counted a few times. The gene calls are TRBV6-1 and TRBJ2-2, with D possibly being TRBD2 (6 bases). Trimming cost V 4 bases and J 0 bases, with 12 bases left between them. Looked up from germline, CDR1 is MNHNS and CDR2 is SASEGT. This CDR3 has 16 amino acids. The CDR3 protein is CASSGTRETNTGELFF. The CDR3 DNA reads TGTGCCAGCAGTGGGACCCGGGAGACGAACACCGGGGAGCTGTTTTTT.